Shown below are 7 T cell receptor beta chains from a single sample sequenced in a study of breast tumors, draining lymph nodes, adjacent tissues. MiXCR, applied by TCRdb to the multiplex PCR reads, yields one record per CDR3 protein. The sample yields 50,000 to 55,000 distinct CDR3 sequences, about 40% seen once. The specimen was breast tumor tissue. These receptors came from a female donor with breast cancer. Some clones in this sample may be carry-over from other donors' samples.

In this sample, this clonotype turned up many times. Possible read error: a much larger clone is one base away. This sequence joins TRBV5-4 and TRBJ2-5; 9 bases map to TRBD1. Germline CDR1 and CDR2: SGHNT and YYREEE (reference sequence). The CDR3 spans 14 residues. V shed 4 bases, J shed 2 bases, and the junction held 3 bases outside the gene matches. This chain's CDR3 is CASSRDRAQETQYF. Here the CDR3 DNA reads TGTGCCAGCAGCAGGGACAGGGCGCAAGAGACCCAGTACTTC.

At least ten counts were recorded for this clonotype. A read error is possible here, since a much larger clone lies one base away. This chain joins TRBV20-1 and TRBJ2-5; TRBD2 matches at 10 bases. This CDR3 is built from 22 residues. Unmatched junction bases numbered 23, after V lost 0 bases and J lost 1 base. CDR1 DFQATT and CDR2 SNEGSKA come from the germline V gene (reference sequence). CDR3 in amino acids: CSARDFTSGTSHRPGSQETQYF. The CDR3 nucleotides are TGCAGTGCTAGAGATTTTACTAGCGGGACATCGCATCGCCCGGGATCCCAAGAGACCCAGTACTTC.

This clonotype was detected ten times or more. V usage is TRBV20-1 and J usage is TRBJ2-7; D uncertain. Germline-derived CDR1 and CDR2 are DFQATT and SNEGSKA (reference sequence). The CDR3 is 12 amino acids. With 4 bases removed from V and 3 bases from J, the gap between germline ends came to 10 bases. In DNA, the CDR3 is TGCAGTGCTATTCATGGGGACTACGAGCAGTACTTC. Its translation is CSAIHGDYEQYF.

Note on this clonotype: The DNA is left out, because the CDR3 cannot be placed on it with certainty; the CDR3 is given as TCRdb lists it. The gene calls are TRBV9 and TRBJ2-1; the D segment call TRBD1 is taken from the table without a DNA check. Germline V gene lookup returns CDR1 SGDLS and CDR2 YYNGEE. The CDR3 region is 20 residues in length, termini included. The CDR3 loop is CASSVGQFNEQYFGPTEQFF.

The gene calls are TRBV20-1 and TRBJ2-5, with TRBD2 identical over 7 bases. The length of the CDR3 is 14 residues. Germline CDR1 is DFQATT and CDR2 is SNEGSKA (reference sequence). V shed 6 bases and J 5 bases; nucleotides not matched to a gene: 12. The CDR3 loop is CSALRLGRSETQYF. CDR3 nucleotide sequence: TGCAGTGCCCTTAGACTCGGGAGGTCCGAGACCCAGTACTTC.

About this clonotype itself: The conserved final phenylalanine or tryptophan is absent from the CDR3, which likely points to a read error. Because the CDR3's place on the DNA is in doubt, the DNA is left out and the CDR3 is given as listed by TCRdb. The V and J genes are TRBV7-8 and TRBJ1-6. The CDR3 length is 8 residues, termini included. CDR1 is SGHVS and CDR2 is FQNEAQ in the germline V gene. The CDR3 is CASSFKHL.

Comment on this clonotype: This could be a read error, since a much larger clone is one nucleotide away. The chain is built from TRBV5-6 and TRBJ1-2, with D unclear. CDR1 is SGHDT and CDR2 is YYEEEE in the germline V gene. The germline V and J ends were trimmed by 7 bases and 4 bases, with 14 bases remaining between them. The CDR3 has 13 residues. The CDR3 DNA reads as TGTGCCAGCGCACTCGGTCAAGCCTATGGCTACACCTTC. Translated, it gives CASALGQAYGYTF.